Presented here are 30 T cell receptor beta chains from one specimen sequenced in a study of blood T cell repertoires in COVID-19 (dated by TCRdb to 2018 to 2021). Library preparation was by the immunoSEQ multiplex PCR assay. As stored in TCRdb, this immuneACCESS dataset retains in-frame rearrangements with V and J assigned. A fraction of the clones does not appear; measured against another copy, unresolved V genes explain less than half of the discrepancy, and the remainder lacks a known reason. This sample gives approximately 330,000 clones in total; roughly 86% of them show up just once. The ten largest account for more than 9% of the sample. The source material was PBMCs or T cells enriched from blood (not recorded which). The receptor source for this set is a woman in her twenties or thirties who had recovered from COVID-19.

A single count supports this clone. The CDR3, as DNA: TGCGCCAGCAGCTTGATGTTGACAGGGGAAACTGAAGCTTTCTTT. Translating gives CASSLMLTGETEAFF. This chain uses TRBV5-1 with TRBJ1-1; 8 nucleotides agree with TRBD1. CDR1 SGHRS and CDR2 YFSETQ come from the germline V gene. This CDR3 region has 15 residues. V lost 1 base and J lost 5; bases outside the gene matches: 7.

This chain joins TRBV10-3 and TRBJ2-3; 7 positions agree with TRBD2. V trimming: 6 bases; J trimming: 2 bases; junction bases outside the gene matches: 17. Germline lookup yields CDR1 ENHRY and CDR2 SYGVKD. The CDR3 sequence is 18 residues long. This chain's CDR3 is CAISPPYGGRRSTDTQYF. CDR3 DNA sequence: TGTGCCATCAGCCCTCCCTATGGCGGGAGAAGATCCACAGATACGCAGTATTTT.

This chain connects TRBV28 to TRBJ2-3, with TRBD2 matching 11 bases. The germline V gene has CDR1 MDHEN and CDR2 SYDVKM. The CDR3 has 17 amino acids. V lost 4 bases and J lost 1; bases outside the gene matches: 7. CDR3 nucleotides: TGTGCCAGCAGTTCTCCCGGGACTAGCGGCCGCACAGATACGCAGTATTTT. Its translation: CASSSPGTSGRTDTQYF.

V and J are TRBV6-6 and TRBJ1-6; D not resolved. CDR3 length: 16 residues. V dropped 4 bases and J dropped 6 bases, with 16 bases sitting between them. In germline, CDR1 is MNHNY, CDR2 SVGAGI (reference sequence). CDR3 bases: TGTGCCAGCAGTTCCTACCCGACGGAGACTAATTCACCCCTCCACTTT. This codes for CASSSYPTETNSPLHF.

This clone was counted a single time. This chain joins TRBV4-1 and TRBJ1-1, with a possible D match to TRBD1 (6 bases). The CDR3 is 16 amino acids. Germline V gene lookup returns CDR1 MGHRA and CDR2 YSYEKL. V was clipped by 2 bases and J by 5 bases, with 18 bases between them. The CDR3 coding sequence is TGCGCCAGCAGCCAATGGGGGCAGGGTGTGAGGACTGAAGCTTTCTTT. Residues: CASSQWGQGVRTEAFF.

This clone was picked up one time. The rearrangement links TRBV6-5 to TRBJ1-5; D gene uncertain. Germline V gives CDR1 MNHEY, CDR2 SVGAGI. V was cut by 0 bases and J by 1 base, with 10 bases left in between. The length of the CDR3 is 16 residues. CDR3 sequence reads: CASSYSGVGSNQPQHF. The CDR3, as DNA: TGTGCCAGCAGTTACTCCGGGGTGGGGAGCAATCAGCCCCAGCATTTT.

This chain uses TRBV20-1 with TRBJ2-3, with 8 bases lining up with TRBD2. The CDR3 length is 14 residues. In germline, CDR1 is DFQATT, CDR2 SNEGSKA (reference sequence). V shed 3 bases and J 4 bases; nucleotides not matched to a gene: 6. CDR3 protein: CSASRREGADTQYF. CDR3 DNA sequence: TGCAGTGCTAGTCGCCGGGAGGGGGCAGATACGCAGTATTTT.

V is TRBV19 and J is TRBJ1-2, with 7 bases that match TRBD1. The CDR3 consists of 14 residues. V trimming: 7 bases; J trimming: 0 bases; junction bases outside the gene matches: 5. Germline values: CDR1 LNHDA, CDR2 SQIVND (reference sequence). This CDR3 reads CASTTGASNYGYTF. Written as DNA, the CDR3 is TGTGCCAGTACCACAGGGGCCTCTAACTATGGCTACACCTTC. Supplemented by reference TRBV19 and TRBJ1-2, the full variable domain reads DGGITQSPKYLFRKEGQNVTLSCEQNLNHDAMYWYRQDPGQGLRLIYYSQIVNDFQKGDIAEGYSVSREKKESFPLTVTSAQKNPTAFYLCASTTGASNYGYTFGSGTRLTVV.

The count of this clone is one. The CDR3 DNA follows: TGTGCCAGCAGCCGCCCCCAGACAGGGAGCACAGATACGCAGTATTTT. This codes for CASSRPQTGSTDTQYF. The rearrangement uses TRBV7-6 and TRBJ2-3, with 7 positions matching TRBD1. CDR3 length equals 16 residues. Looked up from germline, CDR1 is SGHVS and CDR2 is FNYEAQ. V shed 5 bases and J 0 bases; nucleotides not matched to a gene: 8. Full variable domain (rest looked up from reference TRBV7-6 and TRBJ2-3): GAGVSQSPRYKVTKRGQDVALRCDPISGHVSLYWYRQALGQGPEFLTYFNYEAQQDKSGLPNDRFSAERPEGSISTLTIQRTEQRDSAMYRCASSRPQTGSTDTQYFGPGTRLTVL.

The chain has TRBV19 and TRBJ1-1; 8 nucleotides line up with TRBD1. The CDR3 is made up of 14 amino acids. The germline V gene encodes CDR1 LNHDA and CDR2 SQIVND (reference sequence). V lost 5 bases to trimming and J lost 6 bases; unmatched junction nucleotides: 8. CDR3 in DNA: TGTGCCAGTAGTCATACAGGGACAGGCGCTGAAGCTTTCTTT. Amino acid sequence: CASSHTGTGAEAFF.

J is TRBJ1-4 and V is TRBV7-2; D gene uncertain. Germline V gives CDR1 SGHTA, CDR2 FQGNSA. Trimming took 3 bases from V and 0 from J, leaving 11 bases between them. The CDR3 loop spans 16 amino acids. This chain's CDR3 is CASSFGRQSTNEKLFF. Here the CDR3 DNA reads TGTGCCAGCAGCTTCGGCAGACAATCAACTAATGAAAAACTGTTTTTT.

The CDR3 loop reads CASSLGTGAGYEQYF. In DNA form, the CDR3 reads TGTGCCAGCAGTCTCGGGACAGGGGCAGGCTACGAGCAGTACTTC. The rearrangement joins TRBV27 to TRBJ2-7; 10 nucleotides line up with TRBD1. The CDR3 is 15 amino acids. Germline CDR1 MNHEY, CDR2 SMNVEV (reference sequence). V was clipped by 5 bases and J by 3 bases; unmatched bases: 7.

CDR3 bases: TGTGCCAGCAGCTTAGATTGGCAGACTCCCGGGGAAGCTTTCTTT. Encoded protein: CASSLDWQTPGEAFF. The chain joins TRBV11-2 to TRBJ1-1; no reliable D call. The CDR3 totals 15 residues. Germline values: CDR1 SGHAT, CDR2 FQNNGV. The germline V and J ends were trimmed by 0 bases and 8 bases, with 16 bases remaining between them.

The genes are TRBV27 and TRBJ1-6; TRBD1 agrees at 7 bases. J lost 8 bases, V lost 6 bases, and 1 base had no gene match. This CDR3 has 12 amino acids. Germline V gene data show CDR1 as MNHEY and CDR2 as SMNVEV (reference sequence). CDR3 protein: CASSDRDSPLHF. CDR3 nucleotide sequence: TGTGCCAGCAGCGACAGGGATTCACCCCTCCACTTT.

This clone came up once. J is TRBJ2-1 and V is TRBV7-8, with 8 bases aligning to TRBD2. Germline trimming cut 3 bases from V and 4 bases from J; bases unmatched to any gene: 5. The CDR3 totals 15 residues. The germline CDR1 and CDR2 sequences are SGHVS and FQNEAQ. The CDR3 DNA sequence: TGTGCCAGCAGCTTCAGCGGGAGTTGGTACAATGAGCAGTTCTTC. Protein sequence: CASSFSGSWYNEQFF.

This clone was seen just once. V gene TRBV6-4 combines with J gene TRBJ1-2, with D possibly being TRBD1 (6 bases). Trimming took off 3 bases at V and 1 base at J, with 15 bases between the two ends. The CDR3 extends over 16 amino acids. Germline-derived CDR1 and CDR2 are MRHNA and SNTAGT. CDR3 in amino acids: CASSEGLGAGNYGYTF. The CDR3 nucleotides are TGTGCCAGCAGTGAGGGATTGGGGGCTGGTAACTATGGCTACACCTTC.

The V gene is TRBV3-1 (or the pseudogene TRBV3-2), the J gene TRBJ2-1; 10 bases fit TRBD2. Germline CDR1 and CDR2: LGHDT and YNNKEL (reference sequence). The CDR3 extends over 19 amino acids. Trimming cost V 3 bases and J 0 bases; bases outside gene matches: 11. Here the CDR3 reads CASSHRLAGRLLSYNEQFF. DNA for the CDR3: TGTGCCAGCAGCCACAGACTAGCGGGCCGCCTACTCTCCTACAATGAGCAGTTCTTC.

The chain's CDR3 is CASSWGQGTAQPQHF. CDR3 nucleotide sequence: TGTGCCAGCAGCTGGGGACAGGGAACGGCTCAGCCCCAGCATTTT. The chain uses TRBV5-6 and TRBJ1-5; 9 bases line up with TRBD1. The length of the CDR3 is 15 residues. CDR1 is SGHDT, CDR2 YYEEEE, per germline. With 3 bases clipped from V and 6 bases from J, the junction kept 7 bases outside the gene matches.

The chain has TRBV18 and TRBJ1-2, with 8 bases matching TRBD1. CDR1 and CDR2 (germline): KGHSH, LQKENI. The CDR3 length is 16 residues. The V segment lost 3 bases and the J segment 4 bases; nucleotides outside the gene matches: 10. The CDR3 here is CASSPVRQGFIYGYTF. In DNA form, the CDR3 reads TGTGCCAGCTCACCGGTTCGACAGGGGTTTATCTATGGCTACACCTTC.

The chain employs TRBV27 and TRBJ2-6; TRBD1 might be the D (6 bases). Germline CDR1 reads MNHEY; CDR2 reads SMNVEV (reference sequence). V was shortened by 5 bases and J by 0 bases, with 17 bases between the two germline ends. The CDR3 is 18 amino acids. The chain's CDR3 is CASSPYRVKSSGANVLTF. In nucleotides, the CDR3 is TGTGCCAGCAGTCCCTACAGGGTAAAGAGCTCTGGGGCCAACGTCCTGACTTTC.

The chain has TRBV9 and TRBJ1-2; D ambiguous. The CDR3 extends over 14 amino acids. Trimming stripped 0 bases from V and 0 bases from J, with 6 bases between. Per the germline V gene, CDR1 is SGDLS and CDR2 is YYNGEE. CDR3 sequence: CASSVATTNYGYTF. DNA for the CDR3: TGTGCCAGCAGCGTAGCTACGACTAACTATGGCTACACCTTC.

The chain uses TRBV27 and TRBJ2-1; TRBD1 agrees at 7 bases. The CDR3 spans 14 residues. CDR1 and CDR2 from the germline V gene are MNHEY and SMNVEV (reference sequence). V shed 3 bases and J 5 bases; nucleotides not matched to a gene: 4. In DNA, the CDR3 is TGTGCCAGCAGTTTCAGCGGACAGGACAATGAGCAGTTCTTC. This encodes CASSFSGQDNEQFF.

This sequence joins TRBV12-3 or TRBV12-4 and TRBJ2-1, with a possible D match to TRBD1 (5 bases). V lost 5 bases and J lost 6, with 8 bases in between. This CDR3 is 12 amino acids long. CDR3 sequence (DNA): TGTGCCAGCAGTCTCGACAGCAATGAGCAGTTCTTC. Protein: CASSLDSNEQFF.

The chain couples TRBV6-5 to TRBJ2-7; no firm D call. The germline V gene encodes CDR1 MNHEY and CDR2 SVGAGI. V shed 8 bases and J shed 3 bases, with 20 bases lying between them. The CDR3 runs to 15 residues. The CDR3 sequence: CASCRLSHRIYEQYF. The CDR3 DNA reads TGTGCCAGCTGCCGACTTTCCCACCGAATCTACGAGCAGTACTTC.

The V and J genes are TRBV5-1 and TRBJ1-2, with TRBD1 matching over 7 bases. The CDR3 is 16 residues long. Trimming removed 3 bases from V and 4 bases from J; junction bases left unmatched: 12. Germline-derived CDR1 and CDR2 are SGHRS and YFSETQ. The chain's CDR3 is CASSWASGGDSYGYTF. The CDR3 DNA reads TGCGCCAGCAGCTGGGCCTCAGGGGGAGATAGCTATGGCTACACCTTC.

V and J are TRBV5-1 and TRBJ2-5, with TRBD2 matching over 8 bases. From germline, CDR1 is SGHRS and CDR2 YFSETQ. V was clipped by 0 bases and J by 2 bases; unmatched bases: 6. The CDR3 totals 16 residues. The CDR3 nucleotides are TGCGCCAGCAGCTTGGCCCTCGCGGGGGGACAAGAGACCCAGTACTTC. Translating it yields CASSLALAGGQETQYF.

The chain combines TRBV5-1 with TRBJ1-2; D not resolved. The V gene lost 0 bases and the J gene lost 1 base, with 13 bases spanning the gap. CDR1 SGHRS and CDR2 YFSETQ come from the germline V gene. This CDR3 is built from 16 residues. The CDR3, as DNA: TGCGCCAGCAGCTTGGTTTCCGGAGGCGGTAACTATGGCTACACCTTC. Amino acid sequence: CASSLVSGGGNYGYTF.

J is TRBJ2-2 and V is TRBV7-2, with TRBD2 as a possible D gene (6 bases). The CDR3 length is 16 residues. Germline CDR1 reads SGHTA; CDR2 reads FQGNSA. V lost 2 bases and J 0 bases, leaving 10 bases between the germline ends. The CDR3 protein is CASSLLGGANTGELFF. As DNA, the CDR3 is TGTGCCAGCAGCTTACTGGGGGGAGCGAACACCGGGGAGCTGTTTTTT.

The chain uses TRBV6-5 and TRBJ1-5, with D possibly matching TRBD1 (6 bases). Germline loops: CDR1 MNHEY, CDR2 SVGAGI. The V end was cut by 5 bases, the J end by 5 bases, with 16 bases between. The CDR3 spans 15 residues. The DNA of the CDR3 is TGTGCCAGCAGTCCCGGGACATTGAGGGATCAGCCCCAGCATTTT. It codes for CASSPGTLRDQPQHF.

This rearrangement joins TRBV28 to TRBJ1-6, with 7 bases matching TRBD1. Germline CDR1 reads MDHEN; CDR2 reads SYDVKM. V was clipped by 2 bases and J by 9 bases; unmatched bases: 10. The CDR3 has 16 amino acids. The CDR3 region is CASSLADRAGGSPLHF. CDR3 nucleotides: TGTGCCAGCAGTTTAGCTGACAGGGCAGGAGGTTCACCCCTCCACTTT.